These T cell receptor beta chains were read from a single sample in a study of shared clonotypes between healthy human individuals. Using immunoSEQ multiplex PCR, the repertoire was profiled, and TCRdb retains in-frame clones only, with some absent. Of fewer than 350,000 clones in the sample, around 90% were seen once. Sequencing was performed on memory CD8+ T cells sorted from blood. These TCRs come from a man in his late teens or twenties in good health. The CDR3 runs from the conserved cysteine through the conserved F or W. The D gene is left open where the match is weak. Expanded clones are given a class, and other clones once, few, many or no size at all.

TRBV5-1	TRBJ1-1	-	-	TGCGCCAGCAGCTTGGGGCCTGTCACTGAAGCTTTCTTT	CASSLGPVTEAFF
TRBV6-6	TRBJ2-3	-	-	TGTGCCAGCAGTCTTCGGACGCCCCTGGCAGATACGCAGTATTTT	CASSLRTPLADTQYF
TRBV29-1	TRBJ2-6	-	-	TGCAGCGTTGAATGGTGGGGGTGGAAGAGCTCTGGGGCCAACGTCCTGACTTTC	CSVEWWGWKSSGANVLTF
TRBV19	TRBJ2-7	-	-	TGTGCCAGTAGTCCTGTCCCGGGTCACGAGCAGTACTTC	CASSPVPGHEQYF
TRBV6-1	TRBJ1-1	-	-	TGTGCCAGCAGTGAGTCCCCAATGAGGACCGGGGCTGAAGCTTTCTTT	CASSESPMRTGAEAFF
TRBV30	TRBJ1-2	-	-	TGTGCCTGGCTGGGACATATTGGAGGCTACACCTTC	CAWLGHIGGYTF
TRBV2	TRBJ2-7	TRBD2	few	TGTGCCAGCAGTCCCTCCCCCCCTAGCGGACCCTACGAGCAGTACTTC	CASSPSPPSGPYEQYF
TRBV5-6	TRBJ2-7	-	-	TGTGCCAGCAGCCCCGGGACTGCCGGCTCCTACGAGCAGTACTTC	CASSPGTAGSYEQYF
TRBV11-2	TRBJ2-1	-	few	TGTGCCAGCAGCTTAGAGTTTGGGCGGGGTCCATACAATGAGCAGTTCTTC	CASSLEFGRGPYNEQFF
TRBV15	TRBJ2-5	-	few	TGTGCCACCAGCAGAGGGCAAGTGACCGTAGGAGAGACCCAGTACTTC	CATSRGQVTVGETQYF
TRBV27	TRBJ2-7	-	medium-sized	TGTGCCAGCAGTGGAGATTCGGTCGAGCAGTACTTC	CASSGDSVEQYF
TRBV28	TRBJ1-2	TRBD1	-	TGTGCCAGCATCCTCTCCAGGGGGATGAATGGCTACACCTTC	CASILSRGMNGYTF
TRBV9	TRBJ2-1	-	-	TGTGCCAGCAGCGTACGGGGGACTGTCCACAAGGGAGGTGGGTGGCACTACAATGAGCAGTTCTTC	CASSVRGTVHKGGGWHYNEQFF
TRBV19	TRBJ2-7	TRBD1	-	TGTGCCAGTAGTCCTCGGACAGGGGGACCCTACGAGCAGTACTTC	CASSPRTGGPYEQYF
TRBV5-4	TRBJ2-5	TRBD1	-	TGTGCCAGCAGCCCCGGGCCTGACAGGGGGAAGATAGTCCAAGAGACCCAGTACTTC	CASSPGPDRGKIVQETQYF
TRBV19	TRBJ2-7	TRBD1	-	TGTGCCAGTAGGGAGACTACAGGGGACGAGCAGTACTTC	CASRETTGDEQYF
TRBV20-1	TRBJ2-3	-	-	TGCAGTGGATTCACAGATACGCAGTATTTT	CSGFTDTQYF
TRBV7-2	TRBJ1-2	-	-	TGTGCCAGCAGCCCCCAGGAGGGGGGCTACACCTTC	CASSPQEGGYTF
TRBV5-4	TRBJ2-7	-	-	TGTGCCAGCAGTCCGGCCCCGGGGATGGGACTCTCAGTCTTCTACGAGCAGTACTTC	CASSPAPGMGLSVFYEQYF
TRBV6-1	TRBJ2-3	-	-	TGTGCCAGCAGTGTGTACAGCACAGATACGCAGTATTTT	CASSVYSTDTQYF
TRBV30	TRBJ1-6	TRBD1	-	TGTGCCTGGAACCAAGGACAGGGAATTAATTCACCCCTCCACTTT	CAWNQGQGINSPLHF
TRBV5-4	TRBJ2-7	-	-	TGTGCCAGCAGCGGTAGCTCATACGAGCAGTACTTC	CASSGSSYEQYF
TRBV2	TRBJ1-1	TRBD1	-	TGTGCCAGCAGTGAACGCACGTGGGGACAGATGAACACTGAAGCTTTCTTT	CASSERTWGQMNTEAFF
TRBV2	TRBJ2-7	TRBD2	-	TGTGCCAGAAGAGAGCGGGGCGACTCCTACGAGCAGTACTTC	CARRERGDSYEQYF
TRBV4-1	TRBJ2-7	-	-	TGCGCCAGCAGCAACCACAGGTTCGGGGACGAGCAGTACTTC	CASSNHRFGDEQYF
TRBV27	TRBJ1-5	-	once	TGTGCCAGCAGTTTCGGGGCTAATCAGCCCCAGCATTTT	CASSFGANQPQHF
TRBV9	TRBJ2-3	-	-	TGTGCCAGCAGCCTTCAGAGGGGCACAGATACGCAGTATTTT	CASSLQRGTDTQYF
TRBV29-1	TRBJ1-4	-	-	TGCAGCGTTGATAGGGGGGATGAAAAACTGTTTTTT	CSVDRGDEKLFF
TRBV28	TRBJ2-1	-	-	TGTGCCAGCAGTTTCTCCAGGGCCTATGAGCAGTTCTTC	CASSFSRAYEQFF
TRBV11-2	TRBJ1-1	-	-	TGTGCCAGCAGCTTAGCTACGGGGGGTGAAGCTTTCTTT	CASSLATGGEAFF
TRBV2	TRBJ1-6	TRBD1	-	TGTGCCAGCAGTGACCGGGACAGGGCCGGTTCACCCCTCCACTTT	CASSDRDRAGSPLHF
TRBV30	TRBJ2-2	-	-	TGTGCCTGGAGGGGAATCGGGGAGCTGTTTTTT	CAWRGIGELFF
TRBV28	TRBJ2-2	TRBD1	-	TGTGCCAGCAGACTAAGGTACAGGGGCCCGAACACCGGGGAGCTGTTTTTT	CASRLRYRGPNTGELFF
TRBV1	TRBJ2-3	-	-	TGCACCAGCAGCCGGCCCCAAGCGGGTACAGATACGCAGTATTTT	CTSSRPQAGTDTQYF
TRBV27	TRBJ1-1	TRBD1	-	TGTGCCAGCAGTGTGGACAGGGGGAACACTGAAGCTTTCTTT	CASSVDRGNTEAFF
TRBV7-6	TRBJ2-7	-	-	TGTGCCAGCAGCTTAGCGGTTCGTTACGAGCAGTACTTC	CASSLAVRYEQYF
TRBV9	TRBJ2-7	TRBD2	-	TGTGCCAGCAGCTTTGGACTAGCGGGAGGGCCGGGCGAGCAGTACTTC	CASSFGLAGGPGEQYF
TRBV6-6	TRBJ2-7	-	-	TGTGCCACTTCTCCCGGCGGCTCCTACGAGCAGTACTTC	CATSPGGSYEQYF
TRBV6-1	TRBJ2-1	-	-	TGTGCCAGCAGTGAAGCCAGGGATGAGCAGTTCTTC	CASSEARDEQFF
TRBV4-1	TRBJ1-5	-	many	TGCGCCAGCAGCCAAGAAGTCAGGATGGTGCCCCAGCATTTT	CASSQEVRMVPQHF
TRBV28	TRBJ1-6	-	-	TGTGCCAGCAGTTTAGAGGCAGGTGGCAATTCACCCCTCCACTTT	CASSLEAGGNSPLHF
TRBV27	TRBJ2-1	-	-	TGTGCCAGCAGTTTATCACCTACAGTAGAGCAGTTCTTC	CASSLSPTVEQFF
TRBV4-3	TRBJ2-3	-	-	TGCGCCAGCAGCCAAGATGTAGCCGGCTACAACACAGATACGCAGTATTTT	CASSQDVAGYNTDTQYF
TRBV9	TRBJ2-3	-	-	TGTGCCAGCAGCGTAGTGCCGAACGAGGATACGCAGTATTTT	CASSVVPNEDTQYF
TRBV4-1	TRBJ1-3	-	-	TGCGCCAGCAGCCCCGTCGGTTACTCTGGAAACACCATATATTTT	CASSPVGYSGNTIYF
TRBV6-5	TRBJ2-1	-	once	TGTGCCAGCAATTCCGATAGCTACAATGAGCAGTTCTTC	CASNSDSYNEQFF
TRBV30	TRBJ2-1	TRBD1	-	TGTGCCTGGAGTGCCGGGACAGGGATAAATGAGCAGTTCTTC	CAWSAGTGINEQFF
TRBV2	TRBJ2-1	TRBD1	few	TGTGCCAGCATCCCGGGACAGGTTACAATTGAGCAGTTCTTC	CASIPGQVTIEQFF
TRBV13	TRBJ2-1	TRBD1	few	TGTGCCAGCAGCTTAGAGGGACAGGCTTACAATGAGCAGTTCTTC	CASSLEGQAYNEQFF
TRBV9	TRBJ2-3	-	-	TGTGCCAGCAGCGTCCTCAGCACAGATACGCAGTATTTT	CASSVLSTDTQYF
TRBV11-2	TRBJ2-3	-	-	TGTGCCAGCAGTCCCCTCGGAAATCACCGGGATAACACAGATACGCAGTATTTT	CASSPLGNHRDNTDTQYF
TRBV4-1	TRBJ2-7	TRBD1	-	TGCGCCAGCAGCCAACGGACAGGGGGCTACGAGCAGTACTTC	CASSQRTGGYEQYF
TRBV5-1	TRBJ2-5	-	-	TGCGCCAGCAGCCTGGAGGAGGGACAGACCTACTTC	CASSLEEGQTYF
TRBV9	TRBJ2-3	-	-	TGTGCCAGCAGCGGGGGATGGGGGCCGACAGATACGCAGTATTTT	CASSGGWGPTDTQYF